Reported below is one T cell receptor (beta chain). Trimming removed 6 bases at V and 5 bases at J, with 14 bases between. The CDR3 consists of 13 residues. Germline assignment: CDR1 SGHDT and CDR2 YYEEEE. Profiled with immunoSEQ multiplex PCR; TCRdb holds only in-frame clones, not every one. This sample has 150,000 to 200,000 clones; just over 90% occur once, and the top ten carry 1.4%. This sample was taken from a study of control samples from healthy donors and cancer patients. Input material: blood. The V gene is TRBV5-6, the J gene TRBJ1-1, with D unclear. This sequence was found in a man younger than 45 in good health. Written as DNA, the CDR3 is TGTGCCAGCACTACGTACGGGGATACTGAAGCTTTCTTT. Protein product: CASTTYGDTEAFF. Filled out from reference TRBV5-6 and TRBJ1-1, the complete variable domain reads DAGVTQSPTHLIKTRGQQVTLRCSPKSGHDTVSWYQQALGQGPQFIFQYYEEEERQRGNFPDRFSGHQFPNYSSELNVNALLLGDSALYLCASTTYGDTEAFFGQGTRLTVV.